This T cell receptor (beta chain) derives from a study of blood T cells in healthy people across ages (dated by TCRdb to the mid-2010s). A note on the overall study: Template switching captured roughly one uniquely barcoded TCR beta cDNA molecule per two T cells in model experiments. To track age-related changes in TCR beta repertoire diversity, the study relied on deep sequencing normalized with unique cDNA molecular identifiers. Donors were grouped into four age groups: young (average approximately 16 years), middle-aged (39), aged (62) and long-lived (approximately 78). To avoid experimental bias, donors of different ages were randomly spread across the sequencing lanes. The study analyzed two additional independent replicas of 1 million unique cDNA reads from the same blood draw for two donors, one aged 18 to 30 and one aged 80 or older.

The germline V gene provides CDR1 KGHDR and CDR2 SFDVKD. Deletion took 9 bases off V and 7 bases off J, with a span of 15 bases between the germline ends. Including cysteine and phenylalanine, the CDR3 has 14 amino acids. Just CDR3 DNA is preserved here, 42 bases in frame from base 1. To note about this clonotype: Its recognized antigen is unknown. The record has no base qualities; no much larger clone is one base away.

Libraries were constructed by 5' RACE. Sequencing was performed on an Illumina HiSeq 2500. The second PCR ran for about 6 to 11 cycles and used a J-beta primer mix along with a sample-barcoded 5' primer. A unique molecular identifier was introduced onto each TCR beta cDNA molecule by a template-switch 5' adaptor carrying 12 random nucleotides. Each sample yielded at least 2.5 million CDR3-containing paired-end reads. The Mint cDNA synthesis kit, primed by a TRBC-specific oligonucleotide, was used to synthesize first-strand cDNA from all RNA. All cDNA was treated with uracil-DNA glycosylase and then went through a first 18-cycle PCR with the universal primers M1SS and BC2_uni_R. As for the original processing: Each sample was normalized by randomly selecting 1 million high-quality reads, each carrying a distinct molecular identifier. Reads sharing molecular identifiers were discarded rather than binned into consensus sequences. MiTCR, set to a Q25 quality threshold and the strictest error-elimination algorithm, was used for CDR3 identification, clonotype clustering and error correction. A nonparametric unseen species model with Euler transformation was used to estimate a lower bound on total TCR beta diversity. In TCRdb, the public reads were trimmed at Q25 with fastp and aligned with MiXCR, with productive beta chains retained. Rows are unified per CDR3 protein, each entry keeping the most common DNA and genes. These V and J calls originate from TCRdb's pipeline instead of the authors' own analysis. This sample lists around 1.5 million distinct CDR3 sequences; about 31% were detected once. The top ten clones comprise 11% of the sample.

The donors were roughly 38 Caucasian individuals from Russia, aged 6 to 90 years, who were systemically healthy. Approximately 10 milliliters of peripheral blood were collected from each donor into EDTA-treated Vacutainer tubes. Ficoll-Paque density-gradient centrifugation was used to isolate PBMCs, with at least 7 million per sample. Trizol reagent was used to extract total RNA from the PBMCs, yielding at least 5.5 micrograms per sample. Naive CD45RAhigh/CD27high T cell percentages were measured by flow cytometry on a PBMC aliquot from every donor. The paper as a whole reports these results and caveats: Conclusive comparison of naive and antigen-experienced compartments was prevented by the profiling of bulk unsorted PBMCs. Estimates of total diversity based on one million sequenced T cells were regarded as lower bounds and as underestimates. Observed TCR beta diversity per million T cells fell roughly linearly with age, and a significant reduction was already apparent by age around 44. Compared with the aged group, the long-lived group had more naive CD4+ T cells, fewer expanded clones and increased TCR diversity, a pattern suggesting age selection. There was a strong correlation between observed TCR beta diversity and the percentage of naive T cells measured by flow cytometry. Because the CMV infection status of the donors was unknown, age-related changes in expanded clonotypes may potentially have been confounded.

This receptor was taken from a woman in her twenties or thirties in good health. The rearranged segments are TRBV24-1 and TRBJ1-6, and possibly TRBD1, on 5 matching bases. What was sequenced was blood. The nucleotide sequence reads TGTGCCACCCAGGCGGGGGTGACCAATTCACCCCTCCACTTT. This sequence encodes CATQAGVTNSPLHF.